This T cell receptor beta chain emerged from a study of T cell responses to AZD1222 COVID-19 vaccine. Overall study context: Second doses that came at about 4 or about 12 weeks were put together.

With respect to this clone: What it recognizes is unknown.

This table comes from immunoSEQ multiplex PCR, and its TCRdb copy is limited to in-frame clones, with some not included. The table includes approximately 170,000 clones, more than 85% detected once. Findings and caveats of the study: All repertoire sampling was performed exclusively after the peak T cell response. The donor cohort was predominantly white British with a female majority, and clonal diversity may have been underestimated. Vaccine-associated CD4 TCRs ranged over spike, dominating at 160-218 and 743-854.

CDR1 is SNHLY and CDR2 is FYNNEI in the germline V gene. Trimming removed 3 bases from V and 2 bases from J, with 5 bases in between. The CDR3 covers 14 residues. The sequence came from an adult in good health. The chain recombines TRBV2 with TRBJ1-6; D is ambiguous. Specimen: peripheral blood, collected on day 0 of AZD1222 vaccination. This chain's CDR3 is CASSDHPYNSPLHF. Written as DNA, the CDR3 is TGTGCCAGCAGTGACCACCCCTATAATTCACCCCTCCACTTT.